This T cell receptor beta chain emerged from a study of neurological immune-mediated disorders. Whole-study findings and limits: The expanded clones of different subjects shared no CDR3 amino acid sequences (suggesting private repertoires in all groups). The study found the most TCR clonal expansion in HTLV-1-associated myelopathy and the least in multiple sclerosis, below healthy controls.

The healthy controls volunteered at a blood bank in Maryland, USA. From 15-18 subjects, every sequencing run obtained over 170 million TCR-beta sequences. MiXCR, applied by TCRdb to the 5' RACE reads, yields one record per CDR3 protein. The sample holds 75,000 to 90,000 distinct CDR3 sequences, 10% to 13% seen once. This clonotype was counted a few times. Antigen specificity is unknown. V shed 4 bases, J shed 0 bases, and the junction held 10 bases outside the gene matches. The CDR3 runs 18 residues. Germline CDR1 and CDR2: SGHRS and YFSETQ. Sequencing used PBMCs. The sequence was collected from a man aged 35 to 55 in good health. The chain is built from TRBV5-1 and TRBJ2-3; 11 bases match TRBD1. This CDR3 reads CASSPGQGARESTDTQYF. Written as DNA, the CDR3 is TGCGCCAGCAGCCCCGGACAGGGGGCGAGAGAAAGCACAGATACGCAGTATTTT.